The subject of this entry is one T cell receptor (beta chain). What it binds is not known. Every TCR beta cDNA library bore unique molecular identifiers. TCRdb reanalysed the PCR reads using MiXCR and keeps one entry per CDR3 protein. The table has over 300,000 distinct CDR3 sequences, roughly 38% seen once; the top ten hold around 15%. The data derive from a study of post-analysis software for immune sequencing data. Study-wide points: Multiple sclerosis patients showed significantly lower normalized Chao1 diversity than controls did.

The clonotype was recovered from a girl between 5 and 17 years old with multiple sclerosis. Sequencing was carried out using blood.

The chain's CDR3 is CASSQVGVGEQYF. The CDR3 DNA reads TGTGCCAGCAGCCAAGTGGGGGTAGGCGAGCAGTACTTC. The chain recombines TRBV7-9 with TRBJ2-7; TRBD1 or TRBD2 may be the D gene (5 bases each). CDR3 length: 13 residues. Germline V gene lookup returns CDR1 SEHNR and CDR2 FQNEAQ (reference sequence). V dropped 5 bases and J dropped 6 bases, with 14 bases sitting between them.